This T cell receptor (beta chain) emerged from a study of cytomegalovirus exposure and HLA in healthy donors. The study drew the donors from its 120-subject validation cohort, separate from the approximately 700-subject first cohort. The CDR3 extends over 15 amino acids. The J segment lost 2 bases and the V segment lost 3 bases, leaving 4 bases of the junction unmatched. Germline lookup yields CDR1 SEHNR and CDR2 FQNEAQ (reference sequence). Comment on this clone: The antigen remains unidentified.

Profiling relied on immunoSEQ multiplex PCR, and the TCRdb table lists in-frame clones only, not all of them. The repertoire holds about 200,000 clones, with roughly 81% as singletons. Findings and limits, study-wide: Generally TCR sequences proved uncommon, though certain public TCRs appeared in numerous donors. Specificity for CMV antigens was confirmed in vitro for a few of the CMV-associated chains. First-cohort TCR clusters tended to co-occur in the roughly 120 validation repertoires, a later analysis found.

This chain joins TRBV7-9 and TRBJ2-5, with 9 bases that match TRBD2. The sample taken for sequencing was PBMCs. The sequence came from a woman under 40 in good health and CMV-seronegative. Here the CDR3 reads CASSFSLAGQETQYF. In nucleotides, the CDR3 is TGTGCCAGCAGCTTCTCACTAGCGGGTCAAGAGACCCAGTACTTC.